These 27 T cell receptor beta chains were all obtained from the same sample, sequenced in a study of identical twins. TCRdb reanalysed the 5' RACE reads using MiXCR and keeps one entry per CDR3 protein. The sample gives about 390,000 distinct CDR3 sequences, approximately 8.8% of which show up once; about 9.1% is in the top ten. Material for sequencing was naive T cells sorted from blood. These receptor sequences come from a woman in her forties or fifties in good health.

A few counts support this clonotype. The genes are TRBV29-1 and TRBJ1-1; D ambiguous. The CDR3 totals 14 residues. The V end was cut by 3 bases, the J end by 0 bases, with 11 bases between. Germline CDR1 is SQVTM and CDR2 is ANQGSEA. This chain's CDR3 is CSVDGAAVNTEAFF. The CDR3 region has the DNA TGCAGCGTTGATGGAGCAGCTGTGAACACTGAAGCTTTCTTT.

This clonotype showed up just once. CDR3 DNA sequence: TGTGCCAGCAGTTTATACCCGGGACAGGTGATCTACGAGCAGTACTTC. It is translated as CASSLYPGQVIYEQYF. This chain uses TRBV27 with TRBJ2-7; 8 nucleotides align to TRBD1. CDR3 length: 16 residues. Germline V gene sequence: CDR1 MNHEY, CDR2 SMNVEV (reference sequence). J gave up 3 bases and V 1 base, and 8 bases lay outside the gene matches.

This clonotype turned up a few times. CDR3 nucleotide sequence: TGCGCCAGCAGCTGGAAGGCAGAAGAGACCCAGTACTTC. Amino acid sequence: CASSWKAEETQYF. V gene TRBV5-1 combines with J gene TRBJ2-5; D gene ambiguous. Trimming removed 3 bases from V and 3 bases from J, with 9 bases in between. The CDR3 consists of 13 residues. Germline-derived CDR1 and CDR2 are SGHRS and YFSETQ.

The chain joins TRBV5-5 to TRBJ2-2; weak D call: TRBD2 (6 bases). Germline assignment: CDR1 SGHKS and CDR2 YYEKEE (reference sequence). The CDR3 totals 18 residues. The ends were cut back, 4 bases at V and 4 bases at J, with 23 bases in the middle. CDR3 region: CASSHEALAGRRTGELFF. For the CDR3, the DNA is TGTGCCAGCAGCCACGAGGCCTTAGCAGGGAGGCGCACCGGGGAGCTGTTTTTT.

This clonotype showed up just a few times. The V and J genes are TRBV3-1 and TRBJ2-3; TRBD2 matches at 10 bases. The CDR3 has 15 amino acids. V was pared by 3 bases and J by 3 bases, with 3 bases of the junction left unmatched. CDR1 is LGHDT, CDR2 YNNKEL, per germline (reference sequence). The CDR3 loop is CASSHASGSTDTQYF. Written as DNA, the CDR3 is TGTGCCAGCAGCCACGCTAGCGGGAGTACAGATACGCAGTATTTT.

This clonotype occurred a few times. DNA for the CDR3: TGTGCCAGCAGCTCCCGACAGGGGGGCTCTGAAGCTTTCTTT. Its translation is CASSSRQGGSEAFF. This chain connects TRBV7-8 to TRBJ1-1; TRBD1 matches 9 bases. V gave up 4 bases and J gave up 6 bases; unmatched junction bases: 6. Germline-derived CDR1 and CDR2 are SGHVS and FQNEAQ. This CDR3 is built from 14 residues.

This clonotype was seen ten or more times. V gene TRBV11-2 combines with J gene TRBJ1-1, with D maybe TRBD1 (6 bases). This CDR3 spans 13 amino acids. Trimming took 6 bases from V and 4 from J, leaving 12 bases between them. Germline V gives CDR1 SGHAT, CDR2 FQNNGV. CDR3 sequence: CASRGRGGTEAFF. CDR3 DNA sequence: TGTGCCAGCAGGGGCAGGGGCGGCACTGAAGCTTTCTTT.

This clonotype was picked up a small number of times. The rearrangement joins TRBV9 to TRBJ2-5; 7 nucleotides agree with TRBD2. The CDR3 consists of 14 residues. Trimming cost V 3 bases and J 4 bases; bases outside gene matches: 6. Germline V gives CDR1 SGDLS, CDR2 YYNGEE. The CDR3 DNA reads TGTGCCAGCAGCGGATTCTCTAGCGGAGAGACCCAGTACTTC. Its translation is CASSGFSSGETQYF.

The chain is built from TRBV20-1 and TRBJ2-7; 8 nucleotides match TRBD2. The germline V gene has CDR1 DFQATT and CDR2 SNEGSKA (reference sequence). J was trimmed by 4 bases and V by 6 bases; bases with no gene match: 17. CDR3 length: 16 amino acids. CDR3 amino acids: CSALGGSGTGLYEQYF. The CDR3 DNA is TGCAGTGCCTTAGGGGGTAGCGGGACGGGGTTGTACGAGCAGTACTTC.

This clonotype was seen a few times. The chain joins TRBV20-1 to TRBJ2-7, with D possibly called TRBD1 or TRBD2 (5 bases each). The CDR3 runs 15 residues. Germline CDR1 reads DFQATT; CDR2 reads SNEGSKA (reference sequence). Deletions cut 0 bases from V and 0 bases from J, with 12 bases between. CDR3 amino acids: CSARDHRRSSYEQYF. The CDR3 DNA sequence: TGCAGTGCTAGAGATCACAGGAGGAGCTCCTACGAGCAGTACTTC.

In its sample, this clonotype was seen a few times. The V call is TRBV29-1, the J call TRBJ2-1, with 7 bases aligning to TRBD2. In germline, CDR1 is SQVTM, CDR2 ANQGSEA. The CDR3 length is 15 residues. Germline trimming cut 7 bases from V and 4 bases from J; bases unmatched to any gene: 13. CDR3 bases: TGCAGCGCCCTGCCCTCGGGAGGAGAGTACAATGAGCAGTTCTTC. This translates into CSALPSGGEYNEQFF.

The gene calls are TRBV5-6 and TRBJ2-3; no clear D. Germline values: CDR1 SGHDT, CDR2 YYEEEE. V shed 1 base and J shed 2 bases, with 8 bases lying between them. The CDR3 is 14 residues long. The CDR3 DNA is TGTGCCAGCAGCTTGTGGGAATACACAGATACGCAGTATTTT. Translation gives CASSLWEYTDTQYF.

This clonotype was seen ten or more times. V and J are TRBV28 and TRBJ1-6; D is unresolved. The ends were cut back, 8 bases at V and 7 bases at J, with 15 bases in the middle. The CDR3 has 14 residues. Germline values: CDR1 MDHEN, CDR2 SYDVKM. CDR3 region: CASRRRLGNSPLHF. DNA of the CDR3: TGTGCCAGCCGGCGGAGGTTGGGGAATTCACCCCTCCACTTT. The whole variable domain, remainder taken from reference TRBV28 and TRBJ1-6, is DVKVTQSSRYLVKRTGEKVFLECVQDMDHENMFWYRQDPGLGLRLIYFSYDVKMKEKGDIPEGYSVSREKKERFSLILESASTNQTSMYLCASRRRLGNSPLHFGNGTRLTVT.

This clonotype was recorded a few times. The V and J genes are TRBV5-1 and TRBJ2-3, with 13 positions matching TRBD2. V was clipped by 1 base and J by 2 bases; unmatched bases: 4. The CDR3 is 17 residues long. Germline loops: CDR1 SGHRS, CDR2 YFSETQ. This chain's CDR3 is CASSLPGLAGFTDTQYF. The CDR3 DNA follows: TGCGCCAGCAGCTTGCCGGGACTAGCGGGATTCACAGATACGCAGTATTTT.

This chain links TRBV25-1 with TRBJ1-4; a possible D gene is TRBD1 (5 bases). The germline gives CDR1 MGHDK, CDR2 SYGVNS. The CDR3 spans 15 residues. V lost 4 bases, J lost 8 bases, and 17 bases lay in between. As DNA, the CDR3 is TGTGCCAGCAGTGTGTTGACAGCGGTAGGGGAAAAACTGTTTTTT. It codes for CASSVLTAVGEKLFF.

This chain links TRBV24-1 with TRBJ2-2, with D unclear. Looked up from germline, CDR1 is KGHDR and CDR2 is SFDVKD. CDR3 length: 13 amino acids. V was trimmed by 7 bases and J by 2 bases, leaving 7 bases between them. The CDR3 here is CATRPDNTGELFF. CDR3 nucleotide sequence: TGTGCCACCAGACCGGATAACACCGGGGAGCTGTTTTTT.

This clonotype was detected ten times or more. V gene TRBV5-1 combines with J gene TRBJ2-7; D gene uncertain. From germline, CDR1 is SGHRS and CDR2 YFSETQ. The CDR3 extends over 14 amino acids. The germline V and J ends were trimmed by 0 bases and 4 bases, with 11 bases remaining between them. The CDR3 DNA is TGCGCCAGCAGCTTGGTCCCTCACCTTTACGAGCAGTACTTC. Translation gives CASSLVPHLYEQYF. The full variable domain, its missing parts supplied by reference TRBV5-1 and TRBJ2-7, is KAGVTQTPRYLIKTRGQQVTLSCSPISGHRSVSWYQQTPGQGLQFLFEYFSETQRNKGNFPGRFSGRQFSNSRSEMNVSTLELGDSALYLCASSLVPHLYEQYFGPGTRLTVT.

This clonotype was seen more than once but under ten times. This chain connects TRBV5-1 to TRBJ2-6; D is undetermined. The germline gives CDR1 SGHRS, CDR2 YFSETQ. This CDR3 is 15 amino acids long. V was trimmed by 0 bases and J by 0 bases, leaving 4 bases between them. This CDR3 reads CASSLVPSGANVLTF. In DNA form, the CDR3 reads TGCGCCAGCAGCTTGGTACCCTCTGGGGCCAACGTCCTGACTTTC. The full variable domain, its missing parts supplied by reference TRBV5-1 and TRBJ2-6, is KAGVTQTPRYLIKTRGQQVTLSCSPISGHRSVSWYQQTPGQGLQFLFEYFSETQRNKGNFPGRFSGRQFSNSRSEMNVSTLELGDSALYLCASSLVPSGANVLTFGAGSRLTVL.

This clonotype was seen a few times. This chain uses TRBV13 with TRBJ2-5; D not resolved. In germline, CDR1 is PRHDT, CDR2 FYEKMQ (reference sequence). Between the trimmed V and J ends, which lost 2 bases and 0 bases, there was a span of 7 bases. This CDR3 has 14 amino acids. The CDR3 coding sequence is TGTGCCAGCAGCTTAAGAGACGACCAAGAGACCCAGTACTTC. Translation gives CASSLRDDQETQYF.

This clonotype was detected only a few times. The chain recombines TRBV4-1 with TRBJ2-7; 14 bases are shared with TRBD2. Germline values: CDR1 MGHRA, CDR2 YSYEKL. The J segment lost 4 bases and the V segment lost 1 base, leaving 0 bases of the junction unmatched. This CDR3 has 15 residues. This chain's CDR3 is CASSQGTSGRYEQYF. The CDR3 nucleotides read TGCGCCAGCAGCCAAGGGACTAGCGGGAGGTACGAGCAGTACTTC.

This clonotype was detected a few times. The chain couples TRBV5-1 to TRBJ1-1; the D gene is possibly TRBD1 (6 bases). CDR3 length equals 14 residues. V gave up 4 bases and J gave up 5 bases, with 15 bases separating them. Germline CDR1 SGHRS, CDR2 YFSETQ. As DNA, the CDR3 is TGCGCCAGCAGCGCCTCAGGGGTGGGGACTGAAGCTTTCTTT. Its translation: CASSASGVGTEAFF.

The V call is TRBV4-1, the J call TRBJ2-1, with 11 bases fitting TRBD2. The germline V gene has CDR1 MGHRA and CDR2 YSYEKL. The CDR3 spans 16 residues. With V trimmed by 1 base and J by 12 bases, 11 bases remained unmatched. The CDR3 spells CASSQATGTSGPLQFF. The CDR3 DNA reads TGCGCCAGCAGCCAAGCGACAGGGACTAGCGGCCCCCTGCAGTTCTTC.

This chain's CDR3 is CASSPWTEETQYF. The CDR3 bases are TGTGCCAGCAGCCCGTGGACAGAAGAGACCCAGTACTTC. The V call is TRBV27, the J call TRBJ2-5; D possibly corresponds to TRBD1 (6 bases). Germline V gene lookup returns CDR1 MNHEY and CDR2 SMNVEV (reference sequence). This CDR3 is built from 13 residues. Trimming stripped 6 bases from V and 3 bases from J, with 11 bases between.

The gene calls are TRBV29-1 and TRBJ2-1; D possibly matches TRBD1 or TRBD2 (6 bases each). Germline lookup yields CDR1 SQVTM and CDR2 ANQGSEA. The CDR3 extends over 16 amino acids. The germline V and J ends were trimmed by 6 bases and 0 bases, with 18 bases remaining between them. The CDR3 DNA sequence: TGCAGCGTCTTCGGACGAGGAGGGGGCTCCTACAATGAGCAGTTCTTC. It encodes CSVFGRGGGSYNEQFF.

This clonotype was found a few times. The chain has TRBV11-2 and TRBJ2-3, with D unclear. V was shortened by 8 bases and J by 0 bases, with 9 bases between the two germline ends. The germline V gene has CDR1 SGHAT and CDR2 FQNNGV. The CDR3 totals 13 residues. The CDR3 region is CASGVRSTDTQYF. In nucleotides, the CDR3 is TGTGCCAGCGGGGTTAGGAGCACAGATACGCAGTATTTT.

There are many counts of this clonotype. The V and J genes are TRBV5-1 and TRBJ2-4; 10 bases align to TRBD1. The CDR3 extends over 15 amino acids. The germline V gene has CDR1 SGHRS and CDR2 YFSETQ. The ends lost 0 bases at V and 5 bases at J; junction bases unmatched: 2. CDR3 loop: CASSLAGTGENIQYF. In nucleotides, the CDR3 is TGCGCCAGCAGCTTGGCCGGGACAGGGGAAAACATTCAGTACTTC.

This clonotype was observed a few times. The chain joins TRBV2 to TRBJ2-1; D ambiguous. The CDR3 contains 12 residues. CDR1 is SNHLY and CDR2 is FYNNEI in the germline V gene. V shed 11 bases and J shed 4 bases, with 12 bases lying between them. The CDR3 DNA reads as TGTGCCTCCCGGCAGCTTTACAATGAGCAGTTCTTC. Amino acids: CASRQLYNEQFF.